This T cell receptor beta chain stems from a study of cytomegalovirus exposure and HLA in healthy donors. Study-level findings and limits: The authors later linked a missense DCLRE1C variant to TCR beta V- and J-gene trimming. In terms of immune exposure information, only CMV serostatus was available. The HLA-A and HLA-B alleles of most subjects were reportedly predicted accurately from TCR beta sequences.

Primers for the PCR totalled 60 Vbeta and 13 Jbeta. The repertoire was sequenced with immunoSEQ multiplex PCR; TCRdb's copy has only in-frame clones and lacks some. There are about 150,000 clones in the sample; about 75% occur only once, and roughly 0.68% lies in the top ten. For this clone: As yet, its antigen is unknown.

The TCR comes from a male donor in good health and CMV-seronegative. The sample was PBMCs.

Written as DNA, the CDR3 is TGTGCCAGCAGCTCCCCGAGGGGACAGGGCGAGTATGGCTACACCTTC. Protein product: CASSSPRGQGEYGYTF. The V gene is TRBV5-4, the J gene TRBJ1-2; 9 bases line up with TRBD1. The V and J ends lost 3 bases and 5 bases, in that order; junction bases with no gene match: 11. Germline V gene sequence: CDR1 SGHNT, CDR2 YYREEE (reference sequence). This CDR3 region has 16 residues.